The next 8 T cell receptor beta chains were all read from a single sample in a study of CD8+ T cells in alopecia areata. The sequencing template was cDNA reverse transcribed from extracted RNA. Here immunoSEQ multiplex PCR was the method, and the copy in TCRdb shows in-frame clones only, minus some. Among 210,000 or so clones listed, over 60% were seen once. Documented treatment: oral pan-JAK inhibitor, 5-10 mg twice daily. Sequences were derived from CD4+ T cells sorted from blood, sampled at week 44, from a patient treated with tofacitinib. The receptors here all came from a human donor with alopecia areata.

The rearrangement links TRBV11-3 to TRBJ2-3; tentatively, D is TRBD1 (5 bases). The J call is uncertain, as TRBJ1-5 better fits the DNA end. Germline V lookup: CDR1 SGHNT, CDR2 YENEEA. CDR3 length equals 14 residues. DNA of the CDR3: TGTGCCAGCAGCTTACAGGGAGATACAGATACGCAGCATTTT. It encodes CASSLQGDTDTQHF.

Concerning this clone itself: The sample has other DNA sequences that encode this CDR3 too. The chain carries TRBV29-1 and TRBJ1-2; 7 nucleotides match TRBD1. The CDR3 runs to 11 residues. The trim removed 4 bases at V and 4 bases at J, leaving 0 bases unmatched. The germline V gene encodes CDR1 SQVTM and CDR2 ANQGSEA. In nucleotides, the CDR3 is TGCAGCGTTGGGACAGGCTATGGCTACACCTTC. Residues: CSVGTGYGYTF. The entire variable domain, with the rest obtained from reference TRBV29-1 and TRBJ1-2, is as follows: SAVISQKPSRDICQRGTSLTIQCQVDSQVTMMFWYRQQPGQSLTLIATANQGSEATYESGFVIDKFPISRPNLTFSTLTVSNMSPEDSSIYLCSVGTGYGYTFGSGTRLTVV.

The chain employs TRBV25-1 and TRBJ2-5; D gene ambiguous. The length of the CDR3 is 17 residues. CDR1 MGHDK and CDR2 SYGVNS come from the germline V gene. The germline V and J ends were trimmed by 0 bases and 5 bases, with 19 bases remaining between them. CDR3 loop: CASSEYILGSLWETQYF. The DNA for the CDR3 is TGTGCCAGCAGTGAATATATTCTGGGCAGCCTCTGGGAGACCCAGTACTTC.

The chain links TRBV30 to TRBJ1-4, with a tentative D call TRBD1 (6 bases). The V gene's germline CDR1 is GTSNPN and CDR2 SVGIG (reference sequence). V lost 7 bases and J 7 bases, leaving 16 bases between the germline ends. The CDR3 loop spans 13 amino acids. CDR3 coding DNA: TGTGCCTCCGAGCCGAGGGGGAGTGAAAAACTGTTTTTT. It translates to CASEPRGSEKLFF.

This chain uses TRBV25-1 with TRBJ2-7; 7 bases align to TRBD1. V dropped 0 bases and J dropped 4; count of bases not matched to a gene: 6. The CDR3 is made up of 15 amino acids. The germline V gene encodes CDR1 MGHDK and CDR2 SYGVNS. In nucleotides, the CDR3 is TGTGCCAGCAGTGAATACCAACAGGGGCGGTACGAGCAGTACTTC. It specifies CASSEYQQGRYEQYF.

This clone was detected a few times. The chain is built from TRBV6-6 and TRBJ2-3; D remains ambiguous. The CDR3 runs 13 residues. The germline V and J ends were trimmed by 5 bases and 0 bases, with 6 bases remaining between them. Germline CDR1 and CDR2: MNHNY and SVGAGI (reference sequence). In DNA form, the CDR3 reads TGTGCCAGCAGTCACCCAAGCACAGATACGCAGTATTTT. It encodes CASSHPSTDTQYF.

V usage is TRBV27 and J usage is TRBJ2-3, with D possibly called TRBD1 or TRBD2 (5 bases each). This CDR3 region has 13 residues. The germline V gene has CDR1 MNHEY and CDR2 SMNVEV (reference sequence). The V end was cut by 2 bases, the J end by 4 bases, with 7 bases between. The CDR3 DNA is TGTGCCAGCAGTTTAATGGGGGCAGATACGCAGTATTTT. Translating it yields CASSLMGADTQYF.

The V call is TRBV30, the J call TRBJ2-1; D is unclear. Germline V gene data show CDR1 as GTSNPN and CDR2 as SVGIG (reference sequence). The V gene lost 2 bases and the J gene lost 6 bases, with 11 bases spanning the gap. The CDR3 is 13 amino acids. For the CDR3, the DNA is TGTGCCTGGAGTACCACAAGGCCCAATGAGCAGTTCTTC. Amino acid sequence: CAWSTTRPNEQFF.